This is a list of T cell receptor beta chains from one sample in a study of shared clonotypes between healthy human individuals. Sequencing was performed with immunoSEQ multiplex PCR; in TCRdb, only in-frame clones are kept and a portion is missing. The sample records a few million clones, approximately 95% being singletons. What was sequenced was naive CD4+ T cells from PBMCs. Receptor source: a man aged 18 to 29 in good health. Some clones in this sample may be carry-over from other donors' samples. Both conserved end residues are part of each CDR3. A D gene is named only where the DNA matches it firmly. A clone size is listed for some rows: how often the clone was seen (once, few, many), or a class if it is expanded.

TRBV27	-	15	once	TRBJ1-2	TGTGCCAGCAGTCAACAGGGTCGGTGGGGCTATGGCTACACCTTC	CASSQQGRWGYGYTF
TRBV19	TRBD1	13	few	TRBJ1-1	TGTGCCAGTAGTTCACAGGGGCGCACTGAAGCTTTCTTT	CASSSQGRTEAFF
TRBV28	TRBD2	15	-	TRBJ2-1	TGTGCCAGCAGACCCACTAGCGGATTATACAATGAGCAGTTCTTC	CASRPTSGLYNEQFF
TRBV19	-	12	-	TRBJ1-1	TGTGCCAGTAGTATTCCGGACTGGGAAGCTTTCTTT	CASSIPDWEAFF
TRBV18	-	16	-	TRBJ1-1	TGTGCCAGCTCACTTGACAGGCTCACCCTGAACACTGAAGCTTTCTTT	CASSLDRLTLNTEAFF
TRBV5-4	TRBD2	16	-	TRBJ2-2	TGTGCCAGCAGCTTGGGTAGCGGGAGGGTGTCCGGGGAGCTGTTTTTT	CASSLGSGRVSGELFF
TRBV10-3	TRBD1	14	-	TRBJ2-2	TGTGCCACCTACGGGACAGGGAACACCGGGGAGCTGTTTTTT	CATYGTGNTGELFF
TRBV4-1	TRBD2	17	-	TRBJ2-1	TGCGCCAGCAGCCAAGATCAAGGGACTAGCCCCTACAATGAGCAGTTCTTC	CASSQDQGTSPYNEQFF
TRBV16	TRBD2	16	-	TRBJ2-2	TGTGCCAGCAGCCACCAAGCGGGGCGGAACACCGGGGAGCTGTTTTTT	CASSHQAGRNTGELFF
TRBV5-1	-	15	-	TRBJ2-4	TGCGCCAGCAGCTTGGATCCGGTAGCCAAAAACATTCAGTACTTC	CASSLDPVAKNIQYF
TRBV19	-	14	-	TRBJ1-4	TGTGCCAGTAGCTACAGGGCAACTAATGAAAAACTGTTTTTT	CASSYRATNEKLFF
TRBV18	TRBD1	15	-	TRBJ1-5	TGTGCCAGCTCACCGGGACAGGGGCTAAATCAGCCCCAGCATTTT	CASSPGQGLNQPQHF
TRBV28	-	14	-	TRBJ1-3	TGTGCCAGCAGTTTAACAGGGTCTGGAAACACCATATATTTT	CASSLTGSGNTIYF
TRBV7-9	-	13	-	TRBJ1-5	TGTGCCAGCAGCTTAGTGGGTAATCAGCCCCAGCATTTT	CASSLVGNQPQHF
TRBV5-4	TRBD2	18	-	TRBJ2-3	TGTGCCAGCAGCACCGGGACTAGCGGACTACCTAGCACAGATACGCAGTATTTT	CASSTGTSGLPSTDTQYF
TRBV18	TRBD2	16	-	TRBJ2-7	TGTGCCAGCTCACCGCCTACTGGACTAGCAACCTACGAGCAGTACTTC	CASSPPTGLATYEQYF
TRBV2	-	14	-	TRBJ1-2	TGTGCCAGCAGTGCGGTTTCAGTACTATATGGCTACACCTTC	CASSAVSVLYGYTF
TRBV7-8	TRBD1	14	once	TRBJ1-2	TGTGCCAGCAGTCCGGGACAGGGGGTCTCTGGCTACACCTTC	CASSPGQGVSGYTF
TRBV2	-	13	once	TRBJ2-5	TGTGCCAGCAGTAGGGACACTCAAGAGACCCAGTACTTC	CASSRDTQETQYF
TRBV19	-	12	-	TRBJ1-2	TGTGCCAGTAGTATGGCTGGCTATGGCTACACCTTC	CASSMAGYGYTF
TRBV5-5	TRBD1	15	-	TRBJ2-3	TGTGCCAGCAGCTTCCGGGACAGGACCACAGATACGCAGTATTTT	CASSFRDRTTDTQYF